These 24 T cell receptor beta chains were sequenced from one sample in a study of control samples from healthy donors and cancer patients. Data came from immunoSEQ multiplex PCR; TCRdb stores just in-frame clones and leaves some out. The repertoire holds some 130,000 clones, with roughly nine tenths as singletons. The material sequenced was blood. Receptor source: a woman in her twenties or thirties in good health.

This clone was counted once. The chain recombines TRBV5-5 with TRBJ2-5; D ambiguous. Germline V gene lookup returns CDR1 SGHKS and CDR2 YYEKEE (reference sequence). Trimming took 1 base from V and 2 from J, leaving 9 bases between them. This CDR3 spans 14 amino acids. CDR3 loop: CASSLSARQETQYF. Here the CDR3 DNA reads TGTGCCAGCAGCTTGAGCGCTCGACAAGAGACCCAGTACTTC.

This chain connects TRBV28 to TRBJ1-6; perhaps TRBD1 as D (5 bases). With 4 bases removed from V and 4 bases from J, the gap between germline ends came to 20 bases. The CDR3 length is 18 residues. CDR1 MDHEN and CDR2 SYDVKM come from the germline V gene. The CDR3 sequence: CASSWQGAPKAYNSPLHF. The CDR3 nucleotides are TGTGCCAGCAGTTGGCAGGGAGCCCCAAAAGCATATAATTCACCCCTCCACTTT.

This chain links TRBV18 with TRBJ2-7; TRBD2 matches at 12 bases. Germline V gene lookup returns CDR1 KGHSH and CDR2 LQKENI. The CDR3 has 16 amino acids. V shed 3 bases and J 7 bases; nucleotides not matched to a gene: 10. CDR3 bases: TGTGCCAGCTCACCTCCGACTAGCGGGGGAACACGGGAGCAGTACTTC. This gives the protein CASSPPTSGGTREQYF.

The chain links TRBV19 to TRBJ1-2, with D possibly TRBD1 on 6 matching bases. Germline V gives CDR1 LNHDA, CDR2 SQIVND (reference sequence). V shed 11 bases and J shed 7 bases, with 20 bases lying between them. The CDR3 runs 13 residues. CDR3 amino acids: CAGQGDRSGGYTF. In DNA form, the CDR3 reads TGTGCCGGTCAAGGTGACAGGTCCGGTGGCTACACCTTC.

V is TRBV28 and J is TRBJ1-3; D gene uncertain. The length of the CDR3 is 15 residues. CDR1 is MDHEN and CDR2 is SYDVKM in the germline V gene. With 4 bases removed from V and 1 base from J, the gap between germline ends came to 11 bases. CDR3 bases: TGTGCCAGCAGTTCTCCTCAATTATCTGGAAACACCATATATTTT. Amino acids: CASSSPQLSGNTIYF.

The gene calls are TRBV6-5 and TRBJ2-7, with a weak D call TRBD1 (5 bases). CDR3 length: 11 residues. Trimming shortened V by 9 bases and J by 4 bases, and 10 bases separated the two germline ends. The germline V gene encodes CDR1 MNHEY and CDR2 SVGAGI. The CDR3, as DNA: TGTGCCAGTCTAAAGGGGTACGAGCAGTACTTC. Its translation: CASLKGYEQYF.

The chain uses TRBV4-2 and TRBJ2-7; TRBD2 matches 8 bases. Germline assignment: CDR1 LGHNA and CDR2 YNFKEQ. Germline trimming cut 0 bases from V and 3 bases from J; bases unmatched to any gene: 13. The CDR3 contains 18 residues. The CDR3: CASSQDLPISGTDYEQYF. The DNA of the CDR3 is TGTGCCAGCAGCCAAGATCTCCCAATTAGCGGGACCGACTACGAGCAGTACTTC.

The CDR3 DNA sequence: TGTGCCAGCAGCCAAGTGGGCAACTACGAGCAGTACTTC. Encoded protein: CASSQVGNYEQYF. This chain links TRBV4-2 with TRBJ2-7; the D is unclear. Trimming removed 1 base at V and 3 bases at J, with 7 bases between. CDR3 length: 13 residues. CDR1 is LGHNA, CDR2 YNFKEQ, per germline.

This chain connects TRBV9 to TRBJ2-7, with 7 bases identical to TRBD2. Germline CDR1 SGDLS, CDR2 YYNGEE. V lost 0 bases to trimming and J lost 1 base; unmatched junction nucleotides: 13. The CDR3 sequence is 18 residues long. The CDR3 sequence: CASSVEGLGEGRSYEQYF. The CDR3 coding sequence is TGTGCCAGCAGCGTAGAGGGCCTGGGGGAGGGCAGGTCCTACGAGCAGTACTTC.

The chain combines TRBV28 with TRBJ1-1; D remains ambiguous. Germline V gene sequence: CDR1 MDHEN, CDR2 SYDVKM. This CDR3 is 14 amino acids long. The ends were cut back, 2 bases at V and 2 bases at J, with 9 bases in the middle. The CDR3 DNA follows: TGTGCCAGCAGTTTAGTCGACACTAACACTGAAGCTTTCTTT. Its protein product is CASSLVDTNTEAFF.

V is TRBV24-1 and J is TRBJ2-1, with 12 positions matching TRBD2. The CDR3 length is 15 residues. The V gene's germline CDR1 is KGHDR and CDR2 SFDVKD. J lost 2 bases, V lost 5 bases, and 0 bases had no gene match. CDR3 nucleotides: TGTGCCACCAGTGGGACTAGCGGGACCTACAATGAGCAGTTCTTC. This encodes CATSGTSGTYNEQFF.

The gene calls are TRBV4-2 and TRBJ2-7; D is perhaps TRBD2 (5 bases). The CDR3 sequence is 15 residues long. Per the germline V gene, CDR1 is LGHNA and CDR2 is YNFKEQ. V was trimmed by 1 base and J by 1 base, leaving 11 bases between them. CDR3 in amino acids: CASSQVRAASYEQYF. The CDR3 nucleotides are TGTGCCAGCAGCCAAGTTCGAGCGGCGTCCTACGAGCAGTACTTC.

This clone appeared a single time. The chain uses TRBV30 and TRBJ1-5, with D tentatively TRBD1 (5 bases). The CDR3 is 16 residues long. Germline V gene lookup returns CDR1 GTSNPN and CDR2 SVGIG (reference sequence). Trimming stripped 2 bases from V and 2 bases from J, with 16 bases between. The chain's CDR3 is CAWSPRGVLGNQPQHF. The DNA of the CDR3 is TGTGCCTGGAGTCCACGGGGGGTACTGGGCAATCAGCCCCAGCATTTT.

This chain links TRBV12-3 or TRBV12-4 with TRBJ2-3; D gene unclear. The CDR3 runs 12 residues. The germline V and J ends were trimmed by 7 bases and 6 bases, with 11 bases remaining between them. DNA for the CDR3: TGTGCCAGCACCTCAACCTGGGATACGCAGTATTTT. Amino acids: CASTSTWDTQYF.

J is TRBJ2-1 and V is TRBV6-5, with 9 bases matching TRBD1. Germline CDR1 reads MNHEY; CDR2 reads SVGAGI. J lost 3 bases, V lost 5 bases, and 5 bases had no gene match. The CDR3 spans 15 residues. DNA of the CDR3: TGTGCCAGCAGTCGCTCGGGACAGGGCTACAATGAGCAGTTCTTC. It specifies CASSRSGQGYNEQFF.

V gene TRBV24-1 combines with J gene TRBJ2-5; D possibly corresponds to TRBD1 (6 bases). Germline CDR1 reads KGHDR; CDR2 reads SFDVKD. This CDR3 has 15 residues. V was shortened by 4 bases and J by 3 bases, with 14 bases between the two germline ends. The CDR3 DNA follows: TGTGCCACCAGTGAGCCAGGACAGAAAAAAGAGACCCAGTACTTC. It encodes CATSEPGQKKETQYF.

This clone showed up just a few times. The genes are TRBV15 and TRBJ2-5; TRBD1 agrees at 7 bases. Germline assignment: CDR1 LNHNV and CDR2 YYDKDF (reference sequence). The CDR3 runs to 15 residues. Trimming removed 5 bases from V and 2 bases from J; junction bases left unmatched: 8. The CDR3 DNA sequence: TGTGCCACCAGCCTCTCGGGACAGAAACAAGAGACCCAGTACTTC. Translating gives CATSLSGQKQETQYF.

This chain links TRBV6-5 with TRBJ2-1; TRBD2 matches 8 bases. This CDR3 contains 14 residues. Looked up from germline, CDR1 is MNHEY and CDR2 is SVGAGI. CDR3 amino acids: CEASDGRAGNEQFF. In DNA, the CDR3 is TGTGAAGCATCGGACGGGAGGGCGGGCAATGAGCAGTTCTTC.

The DNA of the CDR3 is TGTGCCAGCAGCTTAGAGTTCGGGTCCGGGGAGCTGTTTTTT. Its translation: CASSLEFGSGELFF. This chain connects TRBV11-2 to TRBJ2-2, with D hard to call. V was clipped by 0 bases and J by 6 bases, with 8 bases between them. Germline-derived CDR1 and CDR2 are SGHAT and FQNNGV. The CDR3 spans 14 residues. Filled out from reference TRBV11-2 and TRBJ2-2, the complete variable domain reads EAGVAQSPRYKIIEKRQSVAFWCNPISGHATLYWYQQILGQGPKLLIQFQNNGVVDDSQLPKDRFSAERLKGVDSTLKIQPAKLEDSAVYLCASSLEFGSGELFFGEGSRLTVL.

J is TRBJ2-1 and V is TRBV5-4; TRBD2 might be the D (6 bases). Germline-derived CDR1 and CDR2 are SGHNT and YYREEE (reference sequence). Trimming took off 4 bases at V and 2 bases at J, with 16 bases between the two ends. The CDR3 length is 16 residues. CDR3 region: CASSPRVGGPYNEQFF. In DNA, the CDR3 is TGTGCCAGCAGCCCTCGGGTGGGAGGTCCCTACAATGAGCAGTTCTTC.

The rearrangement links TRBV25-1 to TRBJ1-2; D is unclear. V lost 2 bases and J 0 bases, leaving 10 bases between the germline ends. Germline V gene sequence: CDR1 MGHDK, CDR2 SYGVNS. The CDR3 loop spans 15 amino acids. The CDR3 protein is CASSETALSNYGYTF. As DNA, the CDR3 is TGTGCCAGCAGTGAAACGGCCCTTTCTAACTATGGCTACACCTTC.

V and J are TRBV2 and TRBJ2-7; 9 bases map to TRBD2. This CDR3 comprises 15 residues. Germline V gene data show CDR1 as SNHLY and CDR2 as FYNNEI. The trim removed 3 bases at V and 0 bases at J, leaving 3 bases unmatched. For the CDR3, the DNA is TGTGCCAGCAGTGACGGACTAGCGAACTCCTACGAGCAGTACTTC. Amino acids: CASSDGLANSYEQYF. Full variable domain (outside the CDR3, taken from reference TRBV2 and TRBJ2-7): EPEVTQTPSHQVTQMGQEVILRCVPISNHLYFYWYRQILGQKVEFLVSFYNNEISEKSEIFDDQFSVERPDGSNFTLKIRSTKLEDSAMYFCASSDGLANSYEQYFGPGTRLTVT.

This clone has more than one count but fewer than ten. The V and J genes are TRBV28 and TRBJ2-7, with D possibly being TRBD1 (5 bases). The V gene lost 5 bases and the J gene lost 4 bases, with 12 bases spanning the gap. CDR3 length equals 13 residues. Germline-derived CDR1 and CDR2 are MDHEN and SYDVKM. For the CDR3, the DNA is TGTGCCAGCAGTCAAGACAGAAAATACGAGCAGTACTTC. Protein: CASSQDRKYEQYF.

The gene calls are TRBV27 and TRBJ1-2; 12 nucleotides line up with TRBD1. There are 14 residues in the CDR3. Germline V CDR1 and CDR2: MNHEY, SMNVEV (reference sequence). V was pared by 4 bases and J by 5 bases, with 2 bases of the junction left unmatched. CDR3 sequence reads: CASSSGQGAYGYTF. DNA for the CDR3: TGTGCCAGCAGTTCGGGACAGGGGGCTTATGGCTACACCTTC.